The clone carrying this T cell receptor beta chain was counted a few times. Per the authors' pipeline: Counts of nucleated cells, estimated from reference gene primer amplification, were obtained. Sequencing was performed with immunoSEQ multiplex PCR; in TCRdb, only in-frame clones are kept and a portion is missing. The V and J calls and clone size were taken over from that table, and D and trimming were inferred from the DNA. Here the sample spans about 340,000 clones, around 86% being singletons. The J segment lost 3 bases and the V segment lost 3 bases, leaving 8 bases of the junction unmatched. This CDR3 is 15 amino acids long. The germline V gene encodes CDR1 MNHNS and CDR2 SASEGT. These data belong to a study of blood T cell repertoires in COVID-19. Across the study: Sites in the United States, Italy and Spain provided acute and convalescent COVID-19 samples.

In Seattle, patients joined the study during active infection and were tracked longitudinally. The clonotype was recovered from a woman between 45 and 65 years old with COVID-19, enrolled during active disease. The material sequenced was peripheral blood. This chain uses TRBV6-1 with TRBJ2-7, with 7 bases matching TRBD2. Here the CDR3 reads CASSDVGGSNYEQYF. The CDR3 bases are TGTGCCAGCAGTGATGTTGGCGGGAGCAACTACGAGCAGTACTTC.